This passage covers 10 T cell receptor beta chains from one sample sequenced in a study of identical twins. A single record per CDR3 protein comes from TCRdb applying MiXCR to the 5' RACE reads. The sample contains about 220,000 distinct CDR3 sequences, approximately 8% of which appear only once. This same sample was also part of a study on yellow fever vaccine responses in identical twins.

Sequenced sample: CD8+ T cells sorted from blood. Receptor source: a woman younger than 35 in good health.

The chain couples TRBV4-1 to TRBJ2-3; maybe TRBD1 (7 bases). CDR1 is MGHRA, CDR2 YSYEKL, per germline. V was cut by 0 bases and J by 3 bases, with 19 bases left in between. The CDR3 extends over 18 amino acids. The CDR3 DNA is TGCGCCAGCAGCCAAGATCCTTTGGCAGGGGGGCCGACAGATACGCAGTATTTT. Residues: CASSQDPLAGGPTDTQYF.

In this sample, this clonotype turned up a few times. The V and J genes are TRBV15 and TRBJ2-3; 16 bases align to TRBD2. This CDR3 has 19 amino acids. CDR1 is LNHNV and CDR2 is YYDKDF in the germline V gene (reference sequence). V dropped 4 bases and J dropped 4; count of bases not matched to a gene: 11. The CDR3 loop is CATSILGLAGGPFPDTQYF. CDR3 in DNA: TGTGCCACCAGCATCCTGGGACTAGCGGGGGGGCCTTTCCCAGATACGCAGTATTTT.

This clonotype came up a few times. The CDR3 DNA sequence: TGTGCCAGCAGCCCAGGGACAGGGGGGGGAACTGAAGCTTTCTTT. Its translation: CASSPGTGGGTEAFF. The chain has TRBV11-1 and TRBJ1-1, with 11 positions matching TRBD1. Germline CDR1 and CDR2: SGHAT and FQDESV (reference sequence). CDR3 size: 15 residues. The V segment lost 5 bases and the J segment 5 bases; nucleotides outside the gene matches: 7.

This clonotype was observed a few times. This chain joins TRBV6-6 and TRBJ1-5; D perhaps matches TRBD1 (6 bases). V lost 3 bases, J lost 8 bases, and 11 bases lay in between. This CDR3 has 13 amino acids. CDR1 is MNHNY and CDR2 is SVGAGI in the germline V gene (reference sequence). Here the CDR3 reads CASSYVGAEPQHF. The CDR3, as DNA: TGTGCCAGCAGTTATGTGGGGGCAGAGCCCCAGCATTTT.

This clonotype was seen repeatedly, ten times or more. J is TRBJ2-3 and V is TRBV5-1; TRBD2 matches at 9 bases. Germline V lookup: CDR1 SGHRS, CDR2 YFSETQ. CDR3 length: 16 amino acids. The J segment lost 1 base and the V segment lost 5 bases, leaving 8 bases of the junction unmatched. Here the CDR3 reads CASSPIAGVGTDTQYF. Here the CDR3 DNA reads TGCGCCAGCAGTCCTATAGCGGGAGTCGGCACAGATACGCAGTATTTT.

The chain joins TRBV27 to TRBJ1-6, with a weak D call TRBD1 (6 bases). The CDR3 is made up of 17 amino acids. Germline CDR1 is MNHEY and CDR2 is SMNVEV (reference sequence). Trimming cost V 0 bases and J 0 bases, with 9 bases left between them. CDR3 coding DNA: TGTGCCAGCAGTTTATCGACAGGTTCCTCCTATAATTCACCCCTCCACTTT. Its protein is CASSLSTGSSYNSPLHF.

This clonotype was found many times. The chain employs TRBV7-9 and TRBJ1-1; D call uncertain. The V end was cut by 1 base, the J end by 8 bases, with 8 bases between. The CDR3 is made up of 12 amino acids. CDR1 SEHNR and CDR2 FQNEAQ come from the germline V gene (reference sequence). The CDR3 DNA reads as TGTGCCAGCAGCTTAGGCCCGGCAGAAGCTTTCTTT. Translating gives CASSLGPAEAFF.

The table lists this clonotype with a few counts. This rearrangement joins TRBV2 to TRBJ2-1; 12 nucleotides agree with TRBD2. The germline V gene encodes CDR1 SNHLY and CDR2 FYNNEI. The CDR3 is 14 residues long. The V gene end was trimmed by 6 bases and the J gene end by 7 bases; junction bases not matched to a gene: 4. The CDR3: CASRSGLAGNEQFF. The CDR3 DNA is TGTGCCAGCAGGTCGGGACTAGCGGGTAATGAGCAGTTCTTC.

This clonotype was recorded at least ten times. This rearrangement joins TRBV25-1 to TRBJ2-7, with D perhaps TRBD2 (5 bases). Germline V CDR1 and CDR2: MGHDK, SYGVNS. Between the trimmed V and J ends, which lost 7 bases and 5 bases, there was a span of 9 bases. The CDR3 length is 11 residues. The CDR3 loop reads CASNYGDEQYV. Written as DNA, the CDR3 is TGTGCCAGCAACTACGGGGACGAGCAGTACGTC.

This clonotype was detected ten times or more. This rearrangement joins TRBV12-3 or TRBV12-4 to TRBJ2-1; 11 bases match TRBD2. The CDR3 covers 15 residues. Germline trimming cut 5 bases from V and 8 bases from J; bases unmatched to any gene: 8. CDR3 bases: TGTGCCAGCAGTCCCACTAGCGGGAGAAGCTATGAGCAGTTCTTC. Its translation: CASSPTSGRSYEQFF.